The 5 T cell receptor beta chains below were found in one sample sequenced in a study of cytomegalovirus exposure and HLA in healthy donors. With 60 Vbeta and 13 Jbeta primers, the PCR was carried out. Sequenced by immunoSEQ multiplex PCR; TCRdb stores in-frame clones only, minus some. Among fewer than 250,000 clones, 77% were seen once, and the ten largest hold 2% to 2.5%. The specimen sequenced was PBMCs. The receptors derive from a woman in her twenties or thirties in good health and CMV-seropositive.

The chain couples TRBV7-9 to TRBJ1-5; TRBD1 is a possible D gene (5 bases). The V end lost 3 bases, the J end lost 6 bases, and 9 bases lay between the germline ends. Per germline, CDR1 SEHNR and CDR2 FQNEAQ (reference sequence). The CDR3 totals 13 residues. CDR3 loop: CASSLEGRQPQHF. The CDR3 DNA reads TGTGCCAGCAGCTTGGAGGGACGTCAGCCCCAGCATTTT.

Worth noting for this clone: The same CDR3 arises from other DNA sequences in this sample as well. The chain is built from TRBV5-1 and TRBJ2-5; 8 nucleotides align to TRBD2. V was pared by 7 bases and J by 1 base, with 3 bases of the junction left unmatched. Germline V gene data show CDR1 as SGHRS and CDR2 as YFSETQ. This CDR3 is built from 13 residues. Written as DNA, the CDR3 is TGCGCCAGCGCGGGGGGCCTCCAAGAGACCCAGTACTTC. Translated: CASAGGLQETQYF.

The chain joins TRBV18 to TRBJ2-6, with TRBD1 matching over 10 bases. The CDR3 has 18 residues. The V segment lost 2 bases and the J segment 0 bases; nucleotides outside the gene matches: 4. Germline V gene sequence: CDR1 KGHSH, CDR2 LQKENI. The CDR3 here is CASSPVGQGSSGANVLTF. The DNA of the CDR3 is TGTGCCAGCTCACCAGTGGGACAGGGGAGCTCTGGGGCCAACGTCCTGACTTTC. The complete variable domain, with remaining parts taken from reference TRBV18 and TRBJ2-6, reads NAGVMQNPRHLVRRRGQEARLRCSPMKGHSHVYWYRQLPEEGLKFMVYLQKENIIDESGMPKERFSAEFPKEGPSILRIQQVVRGDSAAYFCASSPVGQGSSGANVLTFGAGSRLTVL.

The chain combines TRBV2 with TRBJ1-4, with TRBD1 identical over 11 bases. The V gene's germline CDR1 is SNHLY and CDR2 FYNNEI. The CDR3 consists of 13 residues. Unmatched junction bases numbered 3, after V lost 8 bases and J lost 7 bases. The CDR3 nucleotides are TGTGCCAGCCGTGGGACAGGGGGTGAAAAACTGTTTTTT. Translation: CASRGTGGEKLFF.

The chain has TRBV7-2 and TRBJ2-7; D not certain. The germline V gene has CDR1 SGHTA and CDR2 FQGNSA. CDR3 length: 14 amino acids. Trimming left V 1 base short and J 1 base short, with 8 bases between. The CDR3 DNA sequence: TGTGCCAGCAGCTTAGGGCCTAGATCCTACGAGCAGTACTTC. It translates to CASSLGPRSYEQYF. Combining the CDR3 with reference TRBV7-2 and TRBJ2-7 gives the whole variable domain GAGVSQSPSNKVTEKGKDVELRCDPISGHTALYWYRQSLGQGLEFLIYFQGNSAPDKSGLPSDRFSAERTGGSVSTLTIQRTQQEDSAVYLCASSLGPRSYEQYFGPGTRLTVT.